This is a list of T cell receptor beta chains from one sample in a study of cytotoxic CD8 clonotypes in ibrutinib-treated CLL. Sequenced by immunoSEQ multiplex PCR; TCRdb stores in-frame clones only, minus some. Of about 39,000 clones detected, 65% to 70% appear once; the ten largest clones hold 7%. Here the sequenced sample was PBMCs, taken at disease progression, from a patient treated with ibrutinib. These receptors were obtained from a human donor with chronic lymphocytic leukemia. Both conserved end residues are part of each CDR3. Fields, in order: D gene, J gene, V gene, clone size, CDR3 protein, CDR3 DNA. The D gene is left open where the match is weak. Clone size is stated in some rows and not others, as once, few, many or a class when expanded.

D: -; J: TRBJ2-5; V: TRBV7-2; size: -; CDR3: CASSNPLGHREETQYF; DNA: TGTGCCAGCAGCAACCCTCTCGGGCACAGGGAAGAGACCCAGTACTTC
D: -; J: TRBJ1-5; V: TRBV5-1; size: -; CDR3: CASSSGERGQPQHF; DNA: TGCGCCAGCAGTTCCGGGGAAAGGGGACAGCCCCAGCATTTT
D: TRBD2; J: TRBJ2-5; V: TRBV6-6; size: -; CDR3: CASSYLGGASGTPQYF; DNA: TGTGCCAGCAGTTATCTAGGCGGGGCTAGCGGGACACCGCAGTACTTC
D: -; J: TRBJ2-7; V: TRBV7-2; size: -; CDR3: CASSISGTTYEQYF; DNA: TGTGCCAGCAGCATCTCCGGGACAACCTACGAGCAGTACTTC
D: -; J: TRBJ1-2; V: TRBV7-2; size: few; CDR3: CASSFRGGNGYTF; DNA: TGTGCCAGCAGCTTCAGGGGAGGCAATGGCTACACCTTC
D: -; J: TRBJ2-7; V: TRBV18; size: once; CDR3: CASSPLDSLSYEQYF; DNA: TGTGCCAGCTCACCACTGGACAGCCTCTCCTACGAGCAGTACTTC
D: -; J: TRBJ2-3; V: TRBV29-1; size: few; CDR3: CSVEDPPTGGTFTDTQYF; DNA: TGCAGCGTTGAAGATCCCCCCACTGGGGGGACTTTCACAGATACGCAGTATTTT
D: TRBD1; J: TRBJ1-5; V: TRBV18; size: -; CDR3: CASSGDRGPNQPQHF; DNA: TGTGCCAGCTCAGGGGACAGGGGGCCCAATCAGCCCCAGCATTTT
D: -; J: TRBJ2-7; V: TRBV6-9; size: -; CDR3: CARTTPAAAYEQYF; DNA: TGTGCCAGAACCACTCCAGCGGCAGCCTACGAGCAGTACTTC
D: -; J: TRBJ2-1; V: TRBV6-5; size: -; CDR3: CASTSGGGWNEQFF; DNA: TGTGCCAGCACATCAGGGGGGGGCTGGAATGAGCAGTTCTTC
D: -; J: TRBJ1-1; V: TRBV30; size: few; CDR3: CAWGGNTEAFF; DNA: TGTGCCTGGGGAGGGAACACTGAAGCTTTCTTT
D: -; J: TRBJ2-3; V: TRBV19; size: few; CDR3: CASKSSSDTQYF; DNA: TGTGCCAGTAAGTCTAGCAGTGATACGCAGTATTTT
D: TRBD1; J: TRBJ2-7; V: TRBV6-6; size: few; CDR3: CASSPRRDRAYEQYF; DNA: TGTGCCAGCAGTCCCCGCCGGGACAGGGCCTACGAGCAGTACTTC
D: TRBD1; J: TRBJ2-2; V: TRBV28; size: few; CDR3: CASSLLVRGRTGELFF; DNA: TGTGCCAGCAGTTTATTGGTCAGGGGGCGCACCGGGGAGCTGTTTTTT
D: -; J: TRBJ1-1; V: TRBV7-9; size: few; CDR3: CASSQEKGTMNTEAFF; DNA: TGTGCCAGCAGCCAAGAGAAGGGCACAATGAACACTGAAGCTTTCTTT
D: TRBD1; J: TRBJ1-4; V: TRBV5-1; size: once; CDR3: CASGPGQGFEKLFF; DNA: TGCGCCAGCGGTCCGGGACAGGGGTTCGAAAAACTGTTTTTT
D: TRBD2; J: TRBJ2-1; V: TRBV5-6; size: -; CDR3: CASSGTSGSYNEQFF; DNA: TGTGCCAGCAGCGGGACTAGCGGCTCCTACAATGAGCAGTTCTTC
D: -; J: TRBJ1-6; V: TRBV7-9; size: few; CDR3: CASSLAVTASPLHF; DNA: TGTGCCAGCAGCTTAGCGGTGACAGCTTCACCCCTCCACTTT
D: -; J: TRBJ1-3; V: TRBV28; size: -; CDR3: CASSLTVGGNTIYF; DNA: TGTGCCAGCAGTTTAACAGTAGGAGGAAACACCATATATTTT
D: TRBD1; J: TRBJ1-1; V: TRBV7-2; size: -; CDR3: CASSFYRGRNTEAFF; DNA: TGTGCCAGCAGCTTCTACAGGGGACGGAACACTGAAGCTTTCTTT
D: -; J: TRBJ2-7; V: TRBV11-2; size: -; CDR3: CASSLGSGPSYEQYF; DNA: TGTGCCAGCAGCTTAGGGTCGGGACCCTCCTACGAGCAGTACTTC
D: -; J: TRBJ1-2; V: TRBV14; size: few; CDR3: CASSRQGLNIQDGYTF; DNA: TGTGCCAGCAGCCGGCAAGGGCTTAACATCCAAGATGGCTACACCTTC
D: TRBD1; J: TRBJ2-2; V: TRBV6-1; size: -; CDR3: CAIRQGPGELFF; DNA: TGTGCCATTCGACAGGGGCCCGGGGAGCTGTTTTTT
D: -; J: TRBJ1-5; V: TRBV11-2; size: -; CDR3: CASSGSNQPQHF; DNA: TGTGCCAGCAGCGGGAGCAATCAGCCCCAGCATTTT
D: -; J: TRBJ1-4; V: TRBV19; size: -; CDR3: CASSGATNEKLFF; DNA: TGTGCCAGTAGTGGTGCAACTAATGAAAAACTGTTTTTT
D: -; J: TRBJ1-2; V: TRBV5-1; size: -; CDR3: CASSLDLGYRGGYTF; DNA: TGCGCCAGCAGCTTGGATCTGGGGTATAGGGGTGGCTACACCTTC
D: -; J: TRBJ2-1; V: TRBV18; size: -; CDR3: CASSPATVRGEQFF; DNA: TGTGCCAGCTCACCAGCGACTGTCCGGGGTGAGCAGTTCTTC
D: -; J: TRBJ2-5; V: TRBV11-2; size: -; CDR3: CASSPVQETQYF; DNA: TGTGCCAGCAGCCCCGTCCAAGAGACCCAGTACTTC
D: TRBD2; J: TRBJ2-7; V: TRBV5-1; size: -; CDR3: CASRLQAGDVYEQYF; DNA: TGCGCCAGCAGACTTCAAGCGGGAGATGTTTACGAGCAGTACTTC
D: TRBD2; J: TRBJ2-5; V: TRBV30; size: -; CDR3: CAWSKPLLAGQETQYF; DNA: TGTGCCTGGAGTAAGCCCCTCCTAGCGGGGCAAGAGACCCAGTACTTC
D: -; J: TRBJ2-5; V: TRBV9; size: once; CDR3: CASSLTPAETQYF; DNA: TGTGCCAGCAGCCTTACCCCGGCAGAGACCCAGTACTTC
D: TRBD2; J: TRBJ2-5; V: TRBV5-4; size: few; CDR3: CASSPIAGQETQYF; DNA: TGTGCCAGCAGCCCTATAGCGGGACAAGAGACCCAGTACTTC
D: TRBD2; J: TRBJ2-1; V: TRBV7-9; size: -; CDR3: CASSLRGTSFRSSYNEQFF; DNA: TGTGCCAGCAGCTTGCGCGGGACTAGCTTCCGGAGCTCCTACAATGAGCAGTTCTTC
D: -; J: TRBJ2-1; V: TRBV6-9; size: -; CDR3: CASSTGTVGINEQFF; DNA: TGTGCCAGCAGCACCGGGACGGTTGGCATCAATGAGCAGTTCTTC
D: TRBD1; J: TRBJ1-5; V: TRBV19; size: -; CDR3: CASSIGQGTGNQPQHF; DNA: TGTGCCAGTAGTATCGGACAGGGGACGGGCAATCAGCCCCAGCATTTT
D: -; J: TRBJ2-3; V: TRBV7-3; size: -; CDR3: CASSLIGGGTDTQYF; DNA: TGTGCCAGCAGCTTAATCGGCGGAGGCACAGATACGCAGTATTTT
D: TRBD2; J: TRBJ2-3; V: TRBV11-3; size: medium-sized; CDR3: CASGGELTDTQYF; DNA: TGTGCCAGCGGGGGGGAACTCACAGATACGCAGTATTTT
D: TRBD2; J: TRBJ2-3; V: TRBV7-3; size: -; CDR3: CASSLSGTSGDTQYF; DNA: TGTGCCAGCAGCTTATCTGGGACTAGCGGAGATACGCAGTATTTT
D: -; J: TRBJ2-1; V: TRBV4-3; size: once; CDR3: CASSQDPGPWGEQFF; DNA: TGCGCCAGCAGCCAAGATCCAGGTCCTTGGGGTGAGCAGTTCTTC
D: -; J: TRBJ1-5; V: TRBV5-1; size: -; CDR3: CASSLGGEKEPQHF; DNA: TGCGCCAGCAGCTTGGGAGGGGAGAAGGAGCCCCAGCATTTT
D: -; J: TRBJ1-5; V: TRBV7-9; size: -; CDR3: CASSLDTASNQPQHF; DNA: TGTGCCAGCAGCTTAGACACAGCTAGCAATCAGCCCCAGCATTTT
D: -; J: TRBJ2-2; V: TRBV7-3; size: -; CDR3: CASSPRKSQNTGELFF; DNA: TGTGCCAGCAGCCCCCGGAAGTCCCAGAACACCGGGGAGCTGTTTTTT
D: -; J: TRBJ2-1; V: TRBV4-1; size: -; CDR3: CASSQDISPKQFF; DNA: TGCGCCAGCAGCCAAGATATCTCGCCAAAGCAGTTCTTC
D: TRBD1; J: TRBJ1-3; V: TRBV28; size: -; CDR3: CASQGWTGNNTIYF; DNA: TGTGCCTCACAAGGGTGGACAGGGAACAACACCATATATTTT
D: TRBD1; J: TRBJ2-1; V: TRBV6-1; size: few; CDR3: CASKPNRGYNEQFF; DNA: TGTGCCAGCAAGCCCAACAGGGGCTACAATGAGCAGTTCTTC
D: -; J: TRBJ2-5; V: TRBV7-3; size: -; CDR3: CASSSQGRRETQYF; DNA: TGTGCCAGCAGCTCACAGGGGAGGAGAGAGACCCAGTACTTC
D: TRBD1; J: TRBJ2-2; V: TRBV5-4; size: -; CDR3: CASSLALWTGVGEELFF; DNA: TGTGCCAGCAGCTTGGCCTTATGGACAGGTGTGGGCGAGGAGCTGTTTTTT
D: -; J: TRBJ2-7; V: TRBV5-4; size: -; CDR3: CASRKATDLGEQYF; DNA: TGTGCCAGCAGAAAGGCTACGGACCTTGGGGAGCAGTACTTC
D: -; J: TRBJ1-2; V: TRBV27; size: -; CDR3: CASSLWARDPHYGYTF; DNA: TGTGCCAGCAGTTTATGGGCCAGGGATCCGCATTATGGCTACACCTTC
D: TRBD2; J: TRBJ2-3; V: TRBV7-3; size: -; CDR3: CASSSPSPPTSRGDTQYF; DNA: TGTGCCAGCAGCTCACCTAGCCCCCCGACTAGCCGCGGAGATACGCAGTATTTT
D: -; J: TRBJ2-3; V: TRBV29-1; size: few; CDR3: CSVQYGDTLTDTQYF; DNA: TGCAGCGTGCAGTATGGAGACACTCTCACAGATACGCAGTATTTT
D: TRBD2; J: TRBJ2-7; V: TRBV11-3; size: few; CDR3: CASRLAGVGYYEQYF; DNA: TGTGCCAGCAGACTAGCGGGAGTGGGTTATTACGAGCAGTACTTC
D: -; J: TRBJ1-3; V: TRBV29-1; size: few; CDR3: CSVEGTLSGNTIYF; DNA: TGCAGCGTTGAAGGGACACTCTCTGGAAACACCATATATTTT
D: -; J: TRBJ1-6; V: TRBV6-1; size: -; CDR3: CASSEVGDNSPLHF; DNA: TGTGCCAGCAGTGAAGTGGGGGATAATTCACCCCTCCACTTT